Presented here are 12 T cell receptor beta chains from one specimen sequenced in a study of cytomegalovirus exposure and HLA in healthy donors. Method: immunoSEQ multiplex PCR; TCRdb's copy keeps in-frame clones and lacks some. The sample comprises 160,000 or so clones, roughly 91% of which are singletons, and 2.5% to 3% rests with the top ten. The sequenced sample consisted of PBMCs. All receptors derive from a man aged 18 to 30 in good health and CMV-seronegative.

The chain employs TRBV19 and TRBJ2-3; the D is unclear. Trimming took off 4 bases at V and 1 base at J, with 9 bases between the two ends. Germline V CDR1 and CDR2: LNHDA, SQIVND (reference sequence). CDR3 length: 14 amino acids. The DNA of the CDR3 is TGTGCCAGTAGTACAGGTTCGGGCACAGATACGCAGTATTTT. As protein: CASSTGSGTDTQYF.

This sequence joins TRBV4-1 and TRBJ1-2; 8 bases match TRBD1. The CDR3 contains 17 residues. Germline CDR1 reads MGHRA; CDR2 reads YSYEKL. With V trimmed by 1 base and J by 3 bases, 10 bases remained unmatched. Here the CDR3 reads CASSQVYISGGDYGYTF. In nucleotides, the CDR3 is TGCGCCAGCAGCCAAGTCTATATCTCAGGGGGCGACTATGGCTACACCTTC.

The chain is built from TRBV7-2 and TRBJ1-4, with D possibly TRBD1 on 5 matching bases. Germline CDR1 SGHTA, CDR2 FQGNSA. V shed 4 bases and J shed 14 bases, with 14 bases lying between them. This CDR3 contains 12 residues. In DNA form, the CDR3 reads TGTGCCAGCAGCTCAACCGACAGTCGGCTGTTTTTT. Translated, it gives CASSSTDSRLFF.

The chain recombines TRBV6-5 with TRBJ1-2; TRBD1 matches at 8 bases. The CDR3 extends over 14 amino acids. J was trimmed by 12 bases and V by 6 bases; bases with no gene match: 15. CDR1 and CDR2 from the germline V gene are MNHEY and SVGAGI. The CDR3 is CASRPTGEVLIHTF. DNA of the CDR3: TGTGCCAGCAGACCGACAGGGGAGGTCCTTATCCACACCTTC.

This clone was seen only once. V is TRBV28 and J is TRBJ1-3; D remains unclear. Germline CDR1 and CDR2: MDHEN and SYDVKM. The ends were cut back, 3 bases at V and 0 bases at J, with 15 bases in the middle. The CDR3 sequence is 17 residues long. The CDR3 coding sequence is TGTGCCAGCAGTTTTGGCGCGACACCTACCTCTGGAAACACCATATATTTT. Protein product: CASSFGATPTSGNTIYF.

This rearrangement joins TRBV4-3 to TRBJ2-1, with TRBD2 matching over 11 bases. The CDR3 is 17 amino acids. Germline CDR1 is LGHNA and CDR2 is YSLEER. V gave up 0 bases and J gave up 2 bases; unmatched junction bases: 3. Here the CDR3 reads CASSQDTTSGTYNEQFF. DNA for the CDR3: TGCGCCAGCAGCCAAGACACGACTAGCGGGACCTACAATGAGCAGTTCTTC.

This rearrangement joins TRBV4-1 to TRBJ2-3; 12 bases match TRBD2. Germline trimming cut 4 bases from V and 6 bases from J; bases unmatched to any gene: 14. CDR1 and CDR2 (germline): MGHRA, YSYEKL. This CDR3 spans 18 amino acids. DNA for the CDR3: TGCGCCAGCAGCCCCCGAAATCCTAGCGGGGGGGCCAATGATACGCAGTATTTT. Protein: CASSPRNPSGGANDTQYF.

This chain uses TRBV5-1 with TRBJ2-3; TRBD1 agrees at 7 bases. The CDR3 is 16 amino acids. Per germline, CDR1 SGHRS and CDR2 YFSETQ. The V segment lost 5 bases and the J segment 5 bases; nucleotides outside the gene matches: 14. The CDR3 reads CASSYLGGFGGDTQYF. CDR3 DNA: TGCGCCAGCAGTTATTTAGGGGGCTTTGGAGGAGATACGCAGTATTTT. The variable domain in full, with the rest retrieved from reference TRBV5-1 and TRBJ2-3, is KAGVTQTPRYLIKTRGQQVTLSCSPISGHRSVSWYQQTPGQGLQFLFEYFSETQRNKGNFPGRFSGRQFSNSRSEMNVSTLELGDSALYLCASSYLGGFGGDTQYFGPGTRLTVL.

The V and J genes are TRBV5-1 and TRBJ2-3; possibly TRBD2 for D (5 bases). CDR3 length equals 15 residues. With 0 bases removed from V and 5 bases from J, the gap between germline ends came to 13 bases. Germline loops: CDR1 SGHRS, CDR2 YFSETQ. CDR3 sequence (DNA): TGCGCCAGCAGCTTGGGGTCGGTTGGAGGAGATACGCAGTATTTT. Encoded protein: CASSLGSVGGDTQYF.

By frequency in the sample, this clone is large. V usage is TRBV25-1 and J usage is TRBJ2-3, with 8 bases identical to TRBD2. This CDR3 is 15 amino acids long. Germline V CDR1 and CDR2: MGHDK, SYGVNS. V trimming: 1 base; J trimming: 4 bases; junction bases outside the gene matches: 4. The CDR3 nucleotides read TGTGCCAGCAGTGAATTAAGCGGGGGACCAGATACGCAGTATTTT. Translation gives CASSELSGGPDTQYF.

The chain is built from TRBV27 and TRBJ1-5, with a weak D call TRBD1 (6 bases). The V end lost 0 bases, the J end lost 5 bases, and 11 bases lay between the germline ends. Looked up from germline, CDR1 is MNHEY and CDR2 is SMNVEV (reference sequence). The CDR3 extends over 15 amino acids. The DNA for the CDR3 is TGTGCCAGCAGTTTATCGTACAGGGCGGATCAGCCCCAGCATTTT. This encodes CASSLSYRADQPQHF.

This sequence joins TRBV5-1 and TRBJ1-2; the D gene is possibly TRBD1 (6 bases). Germline V gene data show CDR1 as SGHRS and CDR2 as YFSETQ. This CDR3 has 17 amino acids. The ends were cut back, 1 base at V and 2 bases at J, with 18 bases in the middle. DNA of the CDR3: TGCGCCAGCAGCTTGCCTTCGCAGTACCAGGGGAACTATGGCTACACCTTC. It is translated as CASSLPSQYQGNYGYTF.